Listed below are T cell receptor beta chains from one sample, sequenced in a study of blood T cell repertoires in COVID-19. TCRdb's copy holds only in-frame clones and misses some; the assay was immunoSEQ multiplex PCR. In the table there are 380,000 or so clones, approximately 88% of which are singletons. Sequenced: PBMCs or T cells enriched from blood (not recorded which). Source of these receptors: a woman in her thirties or forties with acute COVID-19. Both conserved end residues are part of each CDR3.

V	J	CDR3
TRBV30	TRBJ1-5	CAWSGGIHNQPQHF
TRBV19	TRBJ2-2	CASSIGQGMNGELFF
TRBV25-1	TRBJ1-3	CASSAPGGGNTIYF
TRBV7-2	TRBJ2-3	CASSGGGLATDTQYF
TRBV4-1	TRBJ2-5	CASSQDMTSGALQETQYF
TRBV11-2	TRBJ2-5	CASSSQGLQETQYF
TRBV12-3/TRBV12-4	TRBJ2-2	CASAGNTGELFF
TRBV12-3/TRBV12-4	TRBJ2-5	CASSNSGETQYF
TRBV15	TRBJ2-1	CATSRDLHRSSYNEQFF
TRBV15	TRBJ2-3	CATLPGLPIRTDTQYF
TRBV4-1	TRBJ1-5	CASSLITYRDPRNQPQHF
TRBV19	TRBJ2-5	CASSIALQGWETQYF
TRBV18	TRBJ1-4	CASSLLQGLDEKLFF
TRBV15	TRBJ1-2	CATSRDLGGNYGYTF
TRBV6-5	TRBJ1-2	CASSRDRVSYGYTF
TRBV3-1/TRBV3-2	TRBJ1-2	CASSHRQGAYGYTF
TRBV30	TRBJ1-1	CAWSLDRGTEAFF
TRBV6-4	TRBJ1-2	CASIVTGTGEVTGYTF
TRBV18	TRBJ1-2	CASSPPADYGYTF
TRBV5-1	TRBJ1-3	CASTGGNGNTIYF
TRBV30	TRBJ1-4	CAWSLGAEKLFF
TRBV5-8	TRBJ1-1	CASRNTGKTEAFF
TRBV3-1/TRBV3-2	TRBJ1-4	CASSPPWDLEKLFF
TRBV3-1/TRBV3-2	TRBJ2-1	CASSSRDRASEQFF
TRBV10-3	TRBJ1-2	CAIRGTGEANYGYTF
TRBV5-1	TRBJ1-1	CASGRQGANTEAFF
TRBV19	TRBJ2-1	CASSLVAGGPYNEQFF
TRBV6-5	TRBJ2-3	CASKLSGPTDTQYF
TRBV19	TRBJ1-1	CASSRDRVNTEAFF
TRBV19	TRBJ1-5	CASSSGRYSNQPQHF
TRBV11-2	TRBJ2-3	CASSLAGLAENTDTQYF
TRBV5-8	TRBJ2-5	CASSLVSRGETQYF
TRBV5-8	TRBJ1-2	CASSFREYGYTF
TRBV5-6	TRBJ1-3	CASSLEGRSGNTIYF
TRBV5-1	TRBJ2-5	CASSWTGGETQYF
TRBV12-3/TRBV12-4	TRBJ1-2	CASTSGPNYGYTF
TRBV30	TRBJ1-5	CAWSVAGPIQPQHF
TRBV10-3	TRBJ1-5	CAISAVSGDQPQHF
TRBV5-5	TRBJ2-2	CASRQQGVGELFF
TRBV7-9	TRBJ1-4	CASSLGGEKLFF
TRBV9	TRBJ2-1	CASSVVRGGEQFF
TRBV5-1	TRBJ2-5	CASSPGTGKETQYF
TRBV6-1	TRBJ1-5	CASSERRFSNQPQHF
TRBV5-4	TRBJ1-4	CASSSGQGNEKLFF
TRBV7-9	TRBJ1-5	CASSLGLKNQPQHF
TRBV5-1	TRBJ2-3	CASSLGLAGGPEEQYF
TRBV7-9	TRBJ1-1	CASSHLNTEAFF
TRBV7-2	TRBJ1-1	CASSADRAYTEAFF
TRBV4-1	TRBJ1-2	CASSPDLGTGETPNYGYTF
TRBV6-6	TRBJ1-1	CASSRLSVGGSFGAFF